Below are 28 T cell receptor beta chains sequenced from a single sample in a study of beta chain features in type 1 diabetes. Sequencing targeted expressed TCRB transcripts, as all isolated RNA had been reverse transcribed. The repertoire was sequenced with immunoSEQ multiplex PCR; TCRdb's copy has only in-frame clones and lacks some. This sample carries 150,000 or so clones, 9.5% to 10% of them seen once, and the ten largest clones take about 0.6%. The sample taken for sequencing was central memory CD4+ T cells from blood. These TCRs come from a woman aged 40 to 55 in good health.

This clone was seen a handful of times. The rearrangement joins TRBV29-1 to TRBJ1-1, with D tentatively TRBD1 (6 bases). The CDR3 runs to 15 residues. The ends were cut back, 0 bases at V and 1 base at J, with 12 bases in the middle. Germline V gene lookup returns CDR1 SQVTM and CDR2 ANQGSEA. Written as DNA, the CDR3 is TGCAGCGTTGAAGATGCGGGGGCTGGGAACACTGAAGCTTTCTTT. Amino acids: CSVEDAGAGNTEAFF.

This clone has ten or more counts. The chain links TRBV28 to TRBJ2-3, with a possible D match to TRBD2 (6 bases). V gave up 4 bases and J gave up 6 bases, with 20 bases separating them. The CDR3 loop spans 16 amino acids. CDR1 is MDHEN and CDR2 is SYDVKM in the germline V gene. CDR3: CASSSPGELSLDTQYF. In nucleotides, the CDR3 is TGTGCCAGCAGTTCTCCGGGGGAGTTGTCTTTGGATACGCAGTATTTT.

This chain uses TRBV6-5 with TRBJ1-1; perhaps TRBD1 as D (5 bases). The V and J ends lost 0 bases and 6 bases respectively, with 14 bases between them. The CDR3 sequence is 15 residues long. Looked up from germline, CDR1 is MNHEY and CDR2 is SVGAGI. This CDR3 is CASSYSAGREPEAFF. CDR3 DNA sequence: TGTGCCAGCAGTTACTCGGCAGGGAGGGAGCCTGAAGCTTTCTTT.

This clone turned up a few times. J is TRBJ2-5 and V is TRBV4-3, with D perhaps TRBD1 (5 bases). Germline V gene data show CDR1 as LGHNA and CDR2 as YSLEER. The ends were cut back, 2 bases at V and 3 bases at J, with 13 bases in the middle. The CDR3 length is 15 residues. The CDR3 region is CASSQSQGLKETQYF. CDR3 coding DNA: TGCGCCAGCAGCCAATCTCAGGGTCTGAAAGAGACCCAGTACTTC.

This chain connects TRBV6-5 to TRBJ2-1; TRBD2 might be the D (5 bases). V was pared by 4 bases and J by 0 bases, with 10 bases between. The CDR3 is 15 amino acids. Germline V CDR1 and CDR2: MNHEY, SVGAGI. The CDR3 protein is CASSLRALSYNEQFF. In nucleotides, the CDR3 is TGTGCCAGCAGTTTGCGGGCCCTCTCCTACAATGAGCAGTTCTTC.

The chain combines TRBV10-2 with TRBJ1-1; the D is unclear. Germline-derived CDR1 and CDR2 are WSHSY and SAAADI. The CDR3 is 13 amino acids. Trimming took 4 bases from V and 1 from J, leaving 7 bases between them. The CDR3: CASSVRKNTEAFF. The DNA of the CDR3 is TGCGCCAGCAGTGTCAGAAAGAACACTGAAGCTTTCTTT.

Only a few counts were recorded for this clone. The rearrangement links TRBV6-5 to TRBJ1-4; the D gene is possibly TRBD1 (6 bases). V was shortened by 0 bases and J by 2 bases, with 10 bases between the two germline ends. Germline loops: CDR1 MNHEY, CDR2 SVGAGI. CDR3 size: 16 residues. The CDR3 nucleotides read TGTGCCAGCAGTTACTCGAGGGGGACCACTAATGAAAAACTGTTTTTT. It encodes CASSYSRGTTNEKLFF.

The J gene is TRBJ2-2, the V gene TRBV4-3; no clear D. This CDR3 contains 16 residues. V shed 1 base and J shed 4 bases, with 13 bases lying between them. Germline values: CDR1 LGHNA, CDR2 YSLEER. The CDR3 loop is CASSQVSWSGTGELFF. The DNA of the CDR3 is TGCGCCAGCAGCCAAGTATCTTGGTCCGGCACCGGGGAGCTGTTTTTT.

The DNA for the CDR3 is TGCAGCGTTGAAAAAGGACAGAGCAGCCCAACCTACAATGAGCAGTTCTTC. It is translated as CSVEKGQSSPTYNEQFF. The chain uses TRBV29-1 and TRBJ2-1; tentatively, D is TRBD1 (6 bases). This CDR3 contains 17 residues. Trimming took off 2 bases at V and 2 bases at J, with 19 bases between the two ends. In germline, CDR1 is SQVTM, CDR2 ANQGSEA.

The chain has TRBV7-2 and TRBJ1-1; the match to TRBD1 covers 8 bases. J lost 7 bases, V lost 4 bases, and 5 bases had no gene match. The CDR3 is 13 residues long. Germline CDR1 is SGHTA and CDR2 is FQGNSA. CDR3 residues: CASSSGQGSEAFF. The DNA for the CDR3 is TGTGCCAGCAGCTCAGGACAGGGTAGTGAAGCTTTCTTT.

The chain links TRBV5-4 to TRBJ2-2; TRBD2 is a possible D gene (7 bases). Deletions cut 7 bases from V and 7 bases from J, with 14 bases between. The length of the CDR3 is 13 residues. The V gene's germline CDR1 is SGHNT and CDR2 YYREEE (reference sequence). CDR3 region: CASGGGRNGELFF. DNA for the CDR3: TGTGCCAGCGGGGGGGGCCGCAACGGGGAGCTGTTTTTT.

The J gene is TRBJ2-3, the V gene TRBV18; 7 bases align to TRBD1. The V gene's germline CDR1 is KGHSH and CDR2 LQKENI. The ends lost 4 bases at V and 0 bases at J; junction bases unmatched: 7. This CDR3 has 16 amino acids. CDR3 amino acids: CASSRYRGESTDTQYF. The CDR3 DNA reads TGTGCCAGCTCACGTTACAGGGGCGAGAGCACAGATACGCAGTATTTT.

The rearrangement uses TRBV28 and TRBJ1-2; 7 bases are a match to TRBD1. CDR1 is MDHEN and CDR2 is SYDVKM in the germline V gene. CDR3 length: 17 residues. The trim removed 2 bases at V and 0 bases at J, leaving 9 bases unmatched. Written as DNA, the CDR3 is TGTGCCAGCAGTTTAGGGCAGGGGGTTGGGTCTAACTATGGCTACACCTTC. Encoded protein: CASSLGQGVGSNYGYTF.

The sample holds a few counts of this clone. As DNA, the CDR3 is TGTGCCGACCAAAGCGGGCTCACAGATACGCAGTATTTT. It encodes CADQSGLTDTQYF. The chain recombines TRBV18 with TRBJ2-3, with D perhaps TRBD2 (6 bases). V was pared by 11 bases and J by 2 bases, with 14 bases between. CDR1 KGHSH and CDR2 LQKENI come from the germline V gene. The CDR3 is 13 amino acids. The full variable domain, completed using reference TRBV18 and TRBJ2-3, is NAGVMQNPRHLVRRRGQEARLRCSPMKGHSHVYWYRQLPEEGLKFMVYLQKENIIDESGMPKERFSAEFPKEGPSILRIQQVVRGDSAAYFCADQSGLTDTQYFGPGTRLTVL.

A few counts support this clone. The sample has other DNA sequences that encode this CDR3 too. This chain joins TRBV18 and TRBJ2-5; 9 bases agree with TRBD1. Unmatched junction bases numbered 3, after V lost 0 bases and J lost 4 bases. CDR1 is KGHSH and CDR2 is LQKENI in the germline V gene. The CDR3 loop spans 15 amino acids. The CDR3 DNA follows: TGTGCCAGCTCACCACCACAGGGGGCTGGAGAGACCCAGTACTTC. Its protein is CASSPPQGAGETQYF.

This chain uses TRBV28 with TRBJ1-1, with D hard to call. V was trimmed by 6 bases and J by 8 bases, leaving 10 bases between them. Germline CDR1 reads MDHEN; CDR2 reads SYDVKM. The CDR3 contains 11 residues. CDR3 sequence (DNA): TGTGCCAGCAGGGGCCGACCCGAAGCTTTCTTT. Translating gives CASRGRPEAFF.

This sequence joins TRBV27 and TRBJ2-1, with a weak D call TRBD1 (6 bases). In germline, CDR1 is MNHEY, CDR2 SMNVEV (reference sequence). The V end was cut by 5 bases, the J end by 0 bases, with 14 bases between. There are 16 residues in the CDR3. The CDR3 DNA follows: TGTGCCAGCAGTGTGTGGACAGTTAGCTCCTACAATGAGCAGTTCTTC. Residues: CASSVWTVSSYNEQFF.

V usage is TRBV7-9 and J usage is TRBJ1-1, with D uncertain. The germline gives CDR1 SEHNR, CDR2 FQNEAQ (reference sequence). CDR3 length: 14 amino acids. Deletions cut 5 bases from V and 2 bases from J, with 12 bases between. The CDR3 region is CASSLNSRNTEAFF. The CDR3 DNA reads TGTGCCAGCAGCCTGAATAGCAGAAACACTGAAGCTTTCTTT.

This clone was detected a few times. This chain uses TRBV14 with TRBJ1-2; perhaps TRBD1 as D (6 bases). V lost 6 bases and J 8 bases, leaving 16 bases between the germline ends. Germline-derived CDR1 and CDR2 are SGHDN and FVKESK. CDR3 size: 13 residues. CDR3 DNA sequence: TGTGCCAGCAGGGTAACAGGGTACGGCGGCTACACCTTC. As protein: CASRVTGYGGYTF.

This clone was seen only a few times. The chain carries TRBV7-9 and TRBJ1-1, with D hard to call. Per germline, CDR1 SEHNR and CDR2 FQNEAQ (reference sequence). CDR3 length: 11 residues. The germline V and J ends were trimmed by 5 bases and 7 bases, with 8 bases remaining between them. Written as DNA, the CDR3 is TGTGCCAGCAGCCCCGAACTTGAAGCTTTCTTT. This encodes CASSPELEAFF.

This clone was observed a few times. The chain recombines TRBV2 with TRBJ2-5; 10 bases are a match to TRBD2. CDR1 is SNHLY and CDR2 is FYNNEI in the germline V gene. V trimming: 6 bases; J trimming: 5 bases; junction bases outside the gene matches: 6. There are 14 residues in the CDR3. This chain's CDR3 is CASRERGGRETQYF. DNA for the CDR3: TGTGCCAGCAGAGAGCGGGGGGGCAGGGAGACCCAGTACTTC. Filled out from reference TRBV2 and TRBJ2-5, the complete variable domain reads EPEVTQTPSHQVTQMGQEVILRCVPISNHLYFYWYRQILGQKVEFLVSFYNNEISEKSEIFDDQFSVERPDGSNFTLKIRSTKLEDSAMYFCASRERGGRETQYFGPGTRLLVL.

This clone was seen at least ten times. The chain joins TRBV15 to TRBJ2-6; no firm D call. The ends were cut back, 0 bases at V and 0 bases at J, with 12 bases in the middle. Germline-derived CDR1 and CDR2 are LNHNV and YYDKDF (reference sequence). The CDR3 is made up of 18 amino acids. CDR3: CATSRDANRGSGANVLTF. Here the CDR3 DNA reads TGTGCCACCAGCAGAGATGCCAACCGAGGCTCTGGGGCCAACGTCCTGACTTTC.

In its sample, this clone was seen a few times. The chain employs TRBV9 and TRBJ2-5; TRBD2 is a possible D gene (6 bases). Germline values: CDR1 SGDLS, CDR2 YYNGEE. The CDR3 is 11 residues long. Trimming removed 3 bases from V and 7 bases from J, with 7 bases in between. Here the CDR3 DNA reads TGTGCCAGCAGCGCCGGGGGGACCCAGTACTTC. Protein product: CASSAGGTQYF. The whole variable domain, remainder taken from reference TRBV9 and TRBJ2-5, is DSGVTQTPKHLITATGQRVTLRCSPRSGDLSVYWYQQSLDQGLQFLIQYYNGEERAKGNILERFSAQQFPDLHSELNLSSLELGDSALYFCASSAGGTQYFGPGTRLLVL.

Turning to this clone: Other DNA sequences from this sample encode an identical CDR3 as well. CDR3 nucleotides: TGCGCCAGCCGTCCCGGGACAGGGAATACTGAAGCTTTCTTT. This translates into CASRPGTGNTEAFF. The J gene is TRBJ1-1, the V gene TRBV5-1, with 9 bases aligning to TRBD1. The ends lost 7 bases at V and 5 bases at J; junction bases unmatched: 9. This CDR3 has 14 residues. In germline, CDR1 is SGHRS, CDR2 YFSETQ.

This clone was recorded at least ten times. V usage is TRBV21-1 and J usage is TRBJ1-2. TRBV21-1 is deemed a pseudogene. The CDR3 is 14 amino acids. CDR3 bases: TGTGCCAGCAGCAAACGGGGGAGGGACGGTGGCTACACCTTC. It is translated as CASSKRGRDGGYTF.

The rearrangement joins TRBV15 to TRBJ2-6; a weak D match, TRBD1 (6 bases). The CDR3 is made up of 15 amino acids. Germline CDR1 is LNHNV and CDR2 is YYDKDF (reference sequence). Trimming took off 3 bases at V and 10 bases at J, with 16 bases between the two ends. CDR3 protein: CATSRPLDRANVLTF. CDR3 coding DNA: TGTGCCACCAGCAGGCCGTTGGACAGAGCGAACGTCCTGACTTTC.

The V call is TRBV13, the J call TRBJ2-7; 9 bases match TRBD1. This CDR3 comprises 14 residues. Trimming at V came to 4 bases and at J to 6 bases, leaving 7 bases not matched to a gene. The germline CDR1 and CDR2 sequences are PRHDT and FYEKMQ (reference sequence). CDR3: CASSYGTGKREQYF. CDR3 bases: TGTGCCAGCAGCTATGGGACAGGGAAGCGCGAGCAGTACTTC. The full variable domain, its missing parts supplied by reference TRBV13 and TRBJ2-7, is AAGVIQSPRHLIKEKRETATLKCYPIPRHDTVYWYQQGPGQDPQFLISFYEKMQSDKGSIPDRFSAQQFSDYHSELNMSSLELGDSALYFCASSYGTGKREQYFGPGTRLTVT.

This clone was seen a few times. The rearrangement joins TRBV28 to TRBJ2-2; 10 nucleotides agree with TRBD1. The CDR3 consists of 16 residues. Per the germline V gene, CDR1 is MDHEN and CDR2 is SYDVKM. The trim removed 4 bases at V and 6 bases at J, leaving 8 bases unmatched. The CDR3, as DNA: TGTGCCAGCAGTTCCGCCGGGACAGGGGAGGCCGGGGAGCTGTTTTTT. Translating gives CASSSAGTGEAGELFF.